These 19 T cell receptor beta chains share one sample of origin, sequenced in a study of breast tumors, draining lymph nodes, adjacent tissues. MiXCR, applied by TCRdb to the multiplex PCR reads, yields one record per CDR3 protein. Of about 180,000 distinct CDR3 sequences in the sample, 25% to 40% are singletons; the top ten hold approximately 3.9%. The lymph nodes were axillary draining lymph nodes from breast cancer patients. The source material was axillary lymph node tissue. All receptors come from a female donor with breast cancer. Some clones in this sample may be carry-over from other donors' samples.

This clonotype came up many times. The chain uses TRBV2 and TRBJ2-2, with 11 positions matching TRBD1. Germline V gene data show CDR1 as SNHLY and CDR2 as FYNNEI. V shed 7 bases and J 2 bases; nucleotides not matched to a gene: 9. The CDR3 has 17 residues. CDR3 coding DNA: TGTGCCAGCACCAGGACAGGGGGCGGTATTAACACCGGGGAGCTGTTTTTT. Translated: CASTRTGGGINTGELFF.

The count of this clonotype is one. V is TRBV18 and J is TRBJ1-1; D unclear. Per germline, CDR1 KGHSH and CDR2 LQKENI. The CDR3 loop spans 14 amino acids. Between the trimmed V and J ends, which lost 5 bases and 1 base, there was a span of 11 bases. The CDR3 loop is CASSSIPENTEAFF. The CDR3 DNA is TGTGCCAGCTCATCAATTCCGGAGAACACTGAAGCTTTCTTT. Full variable domain (remainder filled in from reference TRBV18 and TRBJ1-1): NAGVMQNPRHLVRRRGQEARLRCSPMKGHSHVYWYRQLPEEGLKFMVYLQKENIIDESGMPKERFSAEFPKEGPSILRIQQVVRGDSAAYFCASSSIPENTEAFFGQGTRLTVV.

A note on this clonotype: Just one base apart from a much larger clone, this may be a read error. The chain carries TRBV27 and TRBJ2-3; D is possibly TRBD2 (6 bases). The CDR3 is 18 amino acids. Between the trimmed V and J ends, which lost 1 base and 0 bases, there was a span of 17 bases. Germline CDR1 MNHEY, CDR2 SMNVEV (reference sequence). The CDR3 region is CASSLFHRLAPSTDTQYF. The CDR3 nucleotides read TGTGCCAGCAGTTTATTTCACCGCCTAGCGCCTAGCACAGATACGCAGTATTTT.

V and J are TRBV6-2 or TRBV6-3 and TRBJ2-7, with 10 bases aligning to TRBD2. Germline-derived CDR1 and CDR2 are MNHEY and SVGEGT. The CDR3 has 15 amino acids. The trim removed 7 bases at V and 3 bases at J, leaving 9 bases unmatched. The CDR3 is CASTHGLAGDYEQYF. The CDR3 DNA follows: TGTGCCAGCACTCACGGGCTAGCGGGGGACTACGAGCAGTACTTC.

This clonotype was seen at least ten times. The DNA of the CDR3 is TGTGCCAGCAGCTCGAAGGGGGTAACTAATGAAAAACTGTTTTTT. Residues: CASSSKGVTNEKLFF. This chain links TRBV7-9 with TRBJ1-4, with a possible D match to TRBD1 (6 bases). Germline CDR1 and CDR2: SEHNR and FQNEAQ (reference sequence). V was cut by 4 bases and J by 1 base, with 10 bases left in between. This CDR3 is 15 amino acids long. Combining the CDR3 with reference TRBV7-9 and TRBJ1-4 gives the whole variable domain DTGVSQNPRHKITKRGQNVTFRCDPISEHNRLYWYRQTLGQGPEFLTYFQNEAQLEKSRLLSDRFSAERPKGSFSTLEIQRTEQGDSAMYLCASSSKGVTNEKLFFGSGTQLSVL.

CDR3 residues: CATIRTSGADTQYF. DNA of the CDR3: TGTGCCACAATACGGACTAGCGGGGCAGATACGCAGTATTTT. The chain combines TRBV24-1 with TRBJ2-3, with 12 bases identical to TRBD2. The CDR3 sequence is 14 residues long. The J segment lost 4 bases and the V segment lost 10 bases, leaving 5 bases of the junction unmatched. Germline lookup yields CDR1 KGHDR and CDR2 SFDVKD.

Concerning this clonotype itself: This may stem from a read error, because a much larger clone lies one nucleotide away. The chain combines TRBV28 with TRBJ1-5; TRBD1 is a possible D gene (6 bases). This CDR3 is 16 amino acids long. Trimming shortened V by 3 bases and J by 7 bases, and 19 bases separated the two germline ends. Germline CDR1 MDHEN, CDR2 SYDVKM. The CDR3 reads CASSFGTRELRQPQHF. DNA for the CDR3: TGTGCCAGCAGTTTCGGGACACGGGAACTGAGGCAGCCCCAGCATTTT.

This chain joins TRBV7-9 and TRBJ2-5; tentatively, D is TRBD2 (6 bases). V lost 1 base and J lost 5, with 17 bases in between. Germline values: CDR1 SEHNR, CDR2 FQNEAQ (reference sequence). CDR3 length: 16 residues. CDR3 DNA sequence: TGTGCCAGCAGCTTAGGGGTTGGCGGAGGAGGGGAGACCCAGTACTTC. It yields the protein CASSLGVGGGGETQYF.

This clonotype came up many times. The chain employs TRBV11-2 and TRBJ1-6; D is uncertain. The CDR3 has 15 amino acids. Germline CDR1 SGHAT, CDR2 FQNNGV. Trimming cost V 1 base and J 0 bases, with 4 bases left between them. The CDR3 DNA is TGTGCCAGCAGCTTAGTGGCCTCCTATAATTCACCCCTCCACTTT. Its translation: CASSLVASYNSPLHF.

This clonotype was detected a few times. The chain carries TRBV6-1 and TRBJ1-5, with no clear D. Trimming took off 6 bases at V and 2 bases at J, with 11 bases between the two ends. Germline CDR1 reads MNHNS; CDR2 reads SASEGT. The CDR3 loop spans 14 amino acids. CDR3 sequence: CASRHYTGNQPQHF. DNA for the CDR3: TGTGCCAGCAGACACTACACGGGCAATCAGCCCCAGCATTTT.

The chain recombines TRBV2 with TRBJ2-5; a possible D gene is TRBD2 (6 bases). From germline, CDR1 is SNHLY and CDR2 FYNNEI. V was clipped by 6 bases and J by 4 bases, with 15 bases between them. There are 14 residues in the CDR3. CDR3: CASRELTSRETQYF. The CDR3 coding sequence is TGTGCCAGCAGGGAGTTAACTAGCCGAGAGACCCAGTACTTC.

The rearrangement links TRBV30 to TRBJ1-6; D ambiguous. Deletions cut 3 bases from V and 10 bases from J, with 13 bases between. The CDR3 covers 13 residues. Germline assignment: CDR1 GTSNPN and CDR2 SVGIG (reference sequence). DNA for the CDR3: TGTGCCTGGAGGCCCGGTCCGAACTCACCCCTCCACTTT. Translated, it gives CAWRPGPNSPLHF.

This clonotype was recorded many times. The V gene is TRBV5-5, the J gene TRBJ2-6, with unresolved D. The germline CDR1 and CDR2 sequences are SGHKS and YYEKEE (reference sequence). There are 15 residues in the CDR3. V shed 1 base and J shed 4 bases, with 9 bases lying between them. The CDR3 loop reads CASSLTGSGANVLTF. The CDR3 DNA reads TGTGCCAGCAGCTTGACTGGGTCCGGGGCCAACGTCCTGACTTTC.

The table lists this clonotype with many counts. This rearrangement joins TRBV5-5 to TRBJ2-7, with 8 nucleotides matching TRBD2. After removal of 7 bases from V and 4 bases from J, the junction contained 10 bases not matched to a gene. CDR3 length: 14 amino acids. The germline V gene has CDR1 SGHKS and CDR2 YYEKEE (reference sequence). The CDR3: CASRPPGGGYEQYF. In DNA form, the CDR3 reads TGTGCCAGCCGCCCCCCGGGAGGGGGGTACGAGCAGTACTTC.

With regard to this clonotype: Just one base apart from a much larger clone, this may be a read error. The conserved final phenylalanine or tryptophan is absent from the CDR3, which likely points to a read error. CDR3 region: CASRGTANYEQYI. In DNA, the CDR3 is TGTGCCAGCAGAGGGACAGCCAACTACGAGCAGTACATC. The chain uses TRBV28 and TRBJ2-7, with TRBD1 identical over 7 bases. With 6 bases clipped from V and 3 bases from J, the junction kept 5 bases outside the gene matches. The germline V gene encodes CDR1 MDHEN and CDR2 SYDVKM. CDR3 length: 13 residues.

This clonotype was recorded at least ten times. The gene calls are TRBV12-3 or TRBV12-4 and TRBJ2-2; D is ambiguous. V was cut by 6 bases and J by 1 base, with 9 bases left in between. This CDR3 has 14 residues. The CDR3 sequence is CASSHRRNTGELFF. CDR3 nucleotide sequence: TGTGCCAGCAGCCATAGGCGGAACACCGGGGAGCTGTTTTTT.

A note on this clonotype: The junction and the germline gene differ at one end; a read error may be behind it. The chain recombines TRBV5-6 with TRBJ2-7; D assignment may be TRBD1 or TRBD2 (6 bases each). The V gene's germline CDR1 is SGHDT and CDR2 YYEEEE. CDR3 length: 16 residues. In DNA form, the CDR3 reads TGTGCCAGCAGCCGCACGGGACCGGGGGCCTCCTACGTGCAGTACTTC. Residues: CASSRTGPGASYVQYF.

This clonotype was observed at least ten times. This rearrangement joins TRBV27 to TRBJ2-6; D ambiguous. Germline-derived CDR1 and CDR2 are MNHEY and SMNVEV (reference sequence). V lost 3 bases to trimming and J lost 4 bases, with 7 bases between them. This CDR3 spans 14 amino acids. The CDR3: CASSLGSGANVLTF. DNA of the CDR3: TGTGCCAGCAGTTTGGGGTCCGGGGCCAACGTCCTGACTTTC. The complete variable domain, with remaining parts taken from reference TRBV27 and TRBJ2-6, reads EAQVTQNPRYLITVTGKKLTVTCSQNMNHEYMSWYRQDPGLGLRQIYYSMNVEVTDKGDVPEGYKVSRKEKRNFPLILESPSPNQTSLYFCASSLGSGANVLTFGAGSRLTVL.

This chain uses TRBV20-1 with TRBJ2-7; the match to TRBD2 covers 7 bases. CDR1 and CDR2 (germline): DFQATT, SNEGSKA (reference sequence). V lost 4 bases to trimming and J lost 3 bases; unmatched junction nucleotides: 0. CDR3 size: 11 residues. In DNA, the CDR3 is TGCAGTGCTACTAGCGGCTACGAGCAGTACTTC. Translated: CSATSGYEQYF.